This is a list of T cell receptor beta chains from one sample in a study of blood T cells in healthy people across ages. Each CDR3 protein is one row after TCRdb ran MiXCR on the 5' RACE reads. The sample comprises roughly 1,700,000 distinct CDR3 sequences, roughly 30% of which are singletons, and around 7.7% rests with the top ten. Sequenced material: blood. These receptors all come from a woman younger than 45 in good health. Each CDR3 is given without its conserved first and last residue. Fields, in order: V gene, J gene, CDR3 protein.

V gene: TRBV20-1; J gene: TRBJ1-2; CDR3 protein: SARSTGQGDGYT
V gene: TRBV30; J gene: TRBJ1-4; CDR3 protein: AWGQPTNEKLF
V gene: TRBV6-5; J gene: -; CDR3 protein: ASNPTSGAGLEQY
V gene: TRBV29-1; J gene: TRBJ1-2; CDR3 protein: GVEEAGNYGYT
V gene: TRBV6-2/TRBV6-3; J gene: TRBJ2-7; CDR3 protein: ASSLEFEEASYEQY
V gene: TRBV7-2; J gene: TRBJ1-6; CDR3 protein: ASSVRLDRGTNSPLH
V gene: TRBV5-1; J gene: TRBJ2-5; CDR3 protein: ASSLGIAGYQETQY
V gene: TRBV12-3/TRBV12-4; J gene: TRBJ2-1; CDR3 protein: ASSLASGQGAGEQF
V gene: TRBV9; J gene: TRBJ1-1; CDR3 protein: ASSGRDGLNTEAF
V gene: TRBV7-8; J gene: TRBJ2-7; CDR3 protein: ASSTSASGTSYEQY
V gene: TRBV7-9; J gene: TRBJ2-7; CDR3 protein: ASSFGPGVYGQY
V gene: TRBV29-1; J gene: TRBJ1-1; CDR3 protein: SVVRSTEAF
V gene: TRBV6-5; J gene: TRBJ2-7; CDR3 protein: ASRRGGQGVDEQY
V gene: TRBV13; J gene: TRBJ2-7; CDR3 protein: ASSPPAGGEQY
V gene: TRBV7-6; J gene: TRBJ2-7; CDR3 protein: VSSSTGAYEQY
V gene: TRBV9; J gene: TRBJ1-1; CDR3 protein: ASSDPRGTNTEAF
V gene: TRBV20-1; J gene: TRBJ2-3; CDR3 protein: SATREGRDTQY
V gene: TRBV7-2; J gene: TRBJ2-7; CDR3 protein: ASSWRRQGIAYEQY
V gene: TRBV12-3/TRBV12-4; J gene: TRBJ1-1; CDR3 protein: ASSGQGDGYTEAF
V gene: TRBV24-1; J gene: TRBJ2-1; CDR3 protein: ATSDIEGPYNEQF
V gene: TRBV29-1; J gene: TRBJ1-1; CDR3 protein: SVRTGGITEAF
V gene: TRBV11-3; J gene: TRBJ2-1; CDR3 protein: ASGEGALRF
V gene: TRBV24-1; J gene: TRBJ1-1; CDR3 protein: ATSADREAF
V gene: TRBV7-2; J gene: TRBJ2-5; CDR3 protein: ASSRSGLRGTQY
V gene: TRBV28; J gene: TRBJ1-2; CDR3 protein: ASSFPSGGTFYGYT
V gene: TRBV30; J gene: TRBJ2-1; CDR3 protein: AGAGTSDLTEQF
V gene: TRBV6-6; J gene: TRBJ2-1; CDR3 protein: ASSYEWGEQF
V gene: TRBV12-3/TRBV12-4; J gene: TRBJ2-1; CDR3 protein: ASSSGQVQF
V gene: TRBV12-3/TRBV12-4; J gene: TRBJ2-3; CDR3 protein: ASTPEGLSTDTQY
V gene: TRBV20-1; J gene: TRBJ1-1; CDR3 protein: SAKSSSNTEAF
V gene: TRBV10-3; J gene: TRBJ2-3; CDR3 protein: AISESSGGGSTDTQY